Listed below are T cell receptor beta chains from one sample, sequenced in a study of post-analysis software for immune sequencing data. A single record per CDR3 protein comes from TCRdb applying MiXCR to the PCR reads. Found here are hundreds of thousands of distinct CDR3 sequences, roughly 29% of them singletons; the top ten hold around 0.56%. Sequenced: blood. The receptors come from a girl aged 10 to 17 with multiple sclerosis. CDR3s include the opening cysteine and the closing phenylalanine or tryptophan. Each record gives: clone size, V gene, J gene, D gene, CDR3 protein, CDR3 DNA. D genes are given only for firm matches. Rows may omit the clone size; those that give it use once, few, many or a size class.

-	TRBV6-6	TRBJ2-1	-	CASSDGTKGPNEQFF	TGTGCCAGCAGCGACGGGACCAAAGGTCCCAATGAGCAGTTCTTC
few	TRBV7-9	TRBJ2-7	-	CASRSGYSYEQYF	TGTGCCAGCAGGTCAGGATACTCCTACGAGCAGTACTTC
few	TRBV4-1	TRBJ2-4	-	CASSPTLGDGKYIQYF	TGCGCCAGCAGCCCGACCCTAGGGGACGGTAAATACATTCAGTACTTC
few	TRBV20-1	TRBJ1-1	-	CSARNAGWGTEAFF	TGCAGTGCTAGAAATGCAGGGTGGGGCACTGAAGCTTTCTTT
-	TRBV12-3/TRBV12-4	TRBJ2-3	-	CASSPPMADTQYF	TGTGCCAGCAGCCCTCCCATGGCAGATACGCAGTATTTT
few	TRBV4-1	TRBJ1-4	-	CASSQVHGDLNEKLFF	TGCGCCAGCAGCCAAGTCCACGGGGACCTTAATGAAAAACTGTTTTTT
many	TRBV12-3/TRBV12-4	TRBJ2-7	TRBD1	CASSLIPGGAYEQYF	TGTGCCAGCAGTTTAATACCAGGGGGTGCCTACGAGCAGTACTTC
few	TRBV5-1	TRBJ2-6	-	CASTANRNSGANVLTF	TGCGCCAGCACCGCTAATCGAAACTCTGGGGCCAACGTCCTGACTTTC
-	TRBV9	TRBJ1-3	-	CASSLLLSGNTIYF	TGTGCCAGCAGCCTATTACTCTCTGGAAACACCATATATTTT
-	TRBV3-1	TRBJ2-1	-	CASSQDGLRYGNEQFF	TGTGCCAGCAGCCAAGACGGCTTGCGATACGGGAATGAGCAGTTCTTC
-	TRBV7-9	TRBJ1-1	TRBD1	CASNNRDSPGTEAFF	TGTGCCAGCAACAACCGGGACAGTCCGGGCACTGAAGCTTTCTTT
few	TRBV5-1	TRBJ1-2	TRBD1	CASGNPGQGGYTF	TGCGCCAGCGGAAATCCGGGACAGGGAGGCTACACCTTC
-	TRBV7-2	TRBJ1-1	-	CASSPRKGVQDEAFF	TGTGCCAGCAGCCCCCGGAAAGGGGTTCAGGATGAAGCTTTCTTT
-	TRBV2	TRBJ2-5	TRBD1	CASRGEKDRGQTQYF	TGTGCCAGCAGGGGCGAAAAGGACAGGGGTCAGACCCAGTACTTC
-	TRBV7-2	TRBJ2-2	-	CASSNYLNTGELFF	TGTGCCAGCAGCAACTACCTGAACACCGGGGAGCTGTTTTTT
few	TRBV12-3/TRBV12-4	TRBJ2-1	-	CASSFRGSHYNEQFF	TGTGCCAGCAGTTTCAGAGGGTCCCACTACAATGAGCAGTTCTTC
-	TRBV4-1	TRBJ2-1	-	CASSQLLGGSYNEQFF	TGCGCCAGCAGCCAACTGCTGGGGGGTTCCTACAATGAGCAGTTCTTC
-	TRBV7-2	TRBJ1-5	-	CASSRYLGANQPQHF	TGTGCCAGCAGCCGATATTTGGGGGCGAACCAGCCCCAGCATTTT
few	TRBV7-2	TRBJ2-5	-	CASSFTRRYQETQYF	TGTGCCAGCAGCTTTACCAGAAGGTACCAAGAGACCCAGTACTTC
few	TRBV15	TRBJ1-5	-	CATSRQFPYSNQPQHF	TGTGCCACCAGCCGACAGTTTCCATATAGCAATCAGCCCCAGCATTTT
few	TRBV4-3	TRBJ2-7	TRBD1	CASSQALGQITYEQYF	TGCGCCAGCAGCCAAGCCTTGGGACAGATAACCTACGAGCAGTACTTC
-	TRBV20-1	TRBJ2-5	-	CTAAGMGQKTQYF	TGCACAGCAGCGGGCATGGGCCAGAAGACCCAGTACTTC
-	TRBV5-1	TRBJ2-5	-	CASSQSKGPQETQYF	TGCGCCAGCAGCCAATCCAAGGGACCGCAAGAGACCCAGTACTTC
-	TRBV27	TRBJ2-7	-	CASSLSASRYNEQYF	TGTGCCAGCAGCCTATCCGCGTCCCGGTACAATGAGCAGTACTTC
-	TRBV5-1	TRBJ2-7	TRBD2	CASSFAAGGAVGEQYF	TGCGCCAGCAGCTTCGCTGCGGGAGGGGCGGTAGGCGAGCAGTACTTC
-	TRBV11-2	TRBJ2-7	-	CASSIPGHISYEQYF	TGTGCCAGCAGCATTCCGGGACACATATCCTACGAGCAGTACTTC
-	TRBV3-1	TRBJ2-5	-	CASSPGRMVETQYF	TGTGCCAGCAGCCCGGGACGGATGGTCGAGACCCAGTACTTC
-	TRBV28	TRBJ2-1	-	CTSTPSFNEQFF	TGTACCAGCACTCCGTCGTTTAATGAGCAGTTCTTC
-	TRBV9	TRBJ2-2	-	CASSLGTSTGELFF	TGTGCCAGCAGCCTCGGGACATCCACCGGGGAGCTGTTTTTT
-	TRBV7-2	TRBJ1-2	-	CASSPDLKIYGYTF	TGTGCCAGCAGCCCGGACCTCAAGATCTATGGCTACACCTTC
-	TRBV5-1	TRBJ1-1	-	CASSFKTMDTEAFF	TGCGCCAGCAGCTTTAAGACTATGGACACTGAAGCTTTCTTT
few	TRBV9	TRBJ2-1	TRBD2	CASSVRLAGVEQFF	TGTGCCAGCAGCGTGAGACTAGCGGGAGTTGAGCAGTTCTTC
few	TRBV5-1	TRBJ2-1	-	CASRFHNEQFF	TGCGCCAGCCGCTTCCACAATGAGCAGTTCTTC
-	TRBV29-1	TRBJ1-1	-	CSVETKEAFF	TGCAGCGTGGAAACAAAGGAAGCTTTCTTT